This entry describes one T cell receptor (beta chain). The antigen is unknown. The V end lost 2 bases, the J end lost 1 base, and 9 bases lay between the germline ends. Germline V lookup: CDR1 SGHRS, CDR2 YFSETQ. This CDR3 has 15 residues. This sample is drawn from a study of Ad26.COV2.S vaccination and SARS-CoV-2 variants. Overall study context: Vaccine-arm donor from the placebo-controlled COV1001 Ad26.COV2.S trial.

Whole-study results and caveats: Those who received the vaccine showed greater spike-specific TCR breadth than those given placebo.

Assay used: immunoSEQ multiplex PCR; TCRdb lists only in-frame clones, some missing. The sample includes about 350,000 clones, 75% to 90% of them seen just once. Treatment specified: 19 received Ad26.COV2.S at low or high dose, single or two shots; several received placebo; per-sample allocation not given. Day 63 after the first injection of vaccine or placebo was the sampling time. The rearrangement links TRBV5-1 to TRBJ1-4, with D uncertain. The sequencing here drew on peripheral blood, taken in a trial of Ad26.COV2.S vaccine versus placebo. The receptor comes from a person between 18 and 65 years old who received the Ad26.COV2.S COVID-19 vaccine or a placebo. The CDR3 DNA reads TGCGCCAGCAGCTTAGAGTGGGAAACTAATGAAAAACTGTTTTTT. Its protein product is CASSLEWETNEKLFF.